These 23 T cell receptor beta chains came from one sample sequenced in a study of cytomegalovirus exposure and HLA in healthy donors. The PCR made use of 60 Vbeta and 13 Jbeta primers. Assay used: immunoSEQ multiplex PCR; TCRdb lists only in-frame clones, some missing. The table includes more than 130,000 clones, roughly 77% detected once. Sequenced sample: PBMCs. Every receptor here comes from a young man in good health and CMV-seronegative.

The CDR3 DNA is TGCGCCAGCAGCTTGGGGCGGGGCAAGCCCAACACCGGGGAGCTGTTTTTT. The encoded protein is CASSLGRGKPNTGELFF. The chain uses TRBV5-1 and TRBJ2-2, with a weak D call TRBD2 (6 bases). Trimming removed 0 bases from V and 2 bases from J, with 14 bases in between. Germline loops: CDR1 SGHRS, CDR2 YFSETQ. The CDR3 covers 17 residues.

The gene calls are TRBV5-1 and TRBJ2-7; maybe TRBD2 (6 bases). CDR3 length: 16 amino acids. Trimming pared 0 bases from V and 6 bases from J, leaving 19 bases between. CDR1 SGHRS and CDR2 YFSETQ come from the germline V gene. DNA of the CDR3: TGCGCCAGCAGCTTGGCTGCCTGGGCTAGCGTCGGCGAGCAGTACTTC. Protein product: CASSLAAWASVGEQYF.

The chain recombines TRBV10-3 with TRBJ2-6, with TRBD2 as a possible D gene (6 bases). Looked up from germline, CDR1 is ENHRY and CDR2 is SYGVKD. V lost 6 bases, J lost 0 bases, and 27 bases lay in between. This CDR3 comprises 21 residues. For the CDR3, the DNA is TGTGCCATCAGCGAGGGGTATCCACGACTAGGGGAGTCCTCTGGGGCCAACGTCCTGACTTTC. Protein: CAISEGYPRLGESSGANVLTF.

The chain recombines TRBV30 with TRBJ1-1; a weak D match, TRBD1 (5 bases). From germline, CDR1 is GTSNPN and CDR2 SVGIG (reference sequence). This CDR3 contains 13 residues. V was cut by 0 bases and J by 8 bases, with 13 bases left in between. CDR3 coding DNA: TGTGCCTGGAGTGTACGTGGGGCTTCGGAAGCTTTCTTT. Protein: CAWSVRGASEAFF.

CDR3 sequence reads: CASSFIKGQGAYEQYF. The CDR3, as DNA: TGTGCCAGCAGTTTTATCAAGGGACAGGGCGCCTACGAGCAGTACTTC. The V call is TRBV28, the J call TRBJ2-5, with 9 bases fitting TRBD1. Gene TRBJ2-7 matches the end of the DNA better, so the J call may be wrong. The germline gives CDR1 MDHEN, CDR2 SYDVKM. The CDR3 has 16 residues.

The CDR3 here is CASRIQGWTEAFF. CDR3 DNA: TGTGCCAGCAGAATACAGGGGTGGACTGAAGCTTTCTTT. The J gene is TRBJ1-1, the V gene TRBV6-5; 7 bases map to TRBD1. Germline CDR1 MNHEY, CDR2 SVGAGI. After removal of 6 bases from V and 5 bases from J, the junction contained 6 bases not matched to a gene. The CDR3 has 13 amino acids.

CDR3 sequence (DNA): TGTGCCAGCAGCTTGCCCATGGAGTCGGGTGAAGCTTTCTTT. Protein sequence: CASSLPMESGEAFF. The chain employs TRBV7-9 and TRBJ1-1; D gene ambiguous. V lost 3 bases, J lost 7 bases, and 15 bases lay in between. The germline gives CDR1 SEHNR, CDR2 FQNEAQ (reference sequence). This CDR3 spans 14 amino acids.

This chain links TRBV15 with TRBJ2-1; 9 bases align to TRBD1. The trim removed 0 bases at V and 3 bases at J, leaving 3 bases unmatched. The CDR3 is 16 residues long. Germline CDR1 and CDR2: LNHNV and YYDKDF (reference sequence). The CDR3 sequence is CATSREWGQGYNEQFF. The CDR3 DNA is TGTGCCACCAGCAGAGAGTGGGGACAGGGCTACAATGAGCAGTTCTTC.

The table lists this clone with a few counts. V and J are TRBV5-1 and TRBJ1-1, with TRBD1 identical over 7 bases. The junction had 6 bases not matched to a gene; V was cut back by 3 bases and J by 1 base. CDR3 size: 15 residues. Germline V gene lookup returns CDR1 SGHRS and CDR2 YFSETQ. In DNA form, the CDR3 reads TGCGCCAGCAGCTCCACAGGGGCGGGGAACACTGAAGCTTTCTTT. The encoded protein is CASSSTGAGNTEAFF.

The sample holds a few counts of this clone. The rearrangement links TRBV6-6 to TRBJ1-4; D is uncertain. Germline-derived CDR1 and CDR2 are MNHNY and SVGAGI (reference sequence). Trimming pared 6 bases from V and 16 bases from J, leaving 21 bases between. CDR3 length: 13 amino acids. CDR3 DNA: TGTGCCAGCAGAGAGGGCAGCAACCCAAGTCCGTTTTTT. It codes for CASREGSNPSPFF.

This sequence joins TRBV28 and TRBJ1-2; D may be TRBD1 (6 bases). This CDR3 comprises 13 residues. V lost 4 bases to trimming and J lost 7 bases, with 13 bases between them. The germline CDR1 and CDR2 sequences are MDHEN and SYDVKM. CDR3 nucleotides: TGTGCCAGCAGTTCACAGGGTCGGGTTGGCTACACCTTC. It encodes CASSSQGRVGYTF.

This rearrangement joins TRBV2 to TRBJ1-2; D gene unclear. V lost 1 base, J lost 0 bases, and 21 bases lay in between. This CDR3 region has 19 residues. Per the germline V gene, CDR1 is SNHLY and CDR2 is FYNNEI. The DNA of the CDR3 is TGTGCCAGCAGTGAAGAAGGTGATTTTGGGCAGACGACTAACTATGGCTACACCTTC. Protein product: CASSEEGDFGQTTNYGYTF.

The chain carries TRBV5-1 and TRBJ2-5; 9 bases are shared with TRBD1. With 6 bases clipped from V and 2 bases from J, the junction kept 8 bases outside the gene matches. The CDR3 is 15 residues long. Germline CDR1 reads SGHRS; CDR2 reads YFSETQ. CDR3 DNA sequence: TGCGCCAGCACTAGGGGACAGGGAATTCAAGAGACCCAGTACTTC. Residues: CASTRGQGIQETQYF.

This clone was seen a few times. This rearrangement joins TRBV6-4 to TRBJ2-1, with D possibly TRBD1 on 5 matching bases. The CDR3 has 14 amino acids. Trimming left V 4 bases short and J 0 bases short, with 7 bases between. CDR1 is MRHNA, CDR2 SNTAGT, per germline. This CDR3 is CASSGGSSYNEQFF. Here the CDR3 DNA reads TGTGCCAGCAGTGGGGGCAGCTCCTACAATGAGCAGTTCTTC.

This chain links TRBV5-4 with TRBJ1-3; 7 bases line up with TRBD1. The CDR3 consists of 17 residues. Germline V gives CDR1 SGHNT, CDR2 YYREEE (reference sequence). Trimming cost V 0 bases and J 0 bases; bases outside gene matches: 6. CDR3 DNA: TGTGCCAGCAGCTTGGAAGGGGGCCCAAGCTCTGGAAACACCATATATTTT. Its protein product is CASSLEGGPSSGNTIYF.

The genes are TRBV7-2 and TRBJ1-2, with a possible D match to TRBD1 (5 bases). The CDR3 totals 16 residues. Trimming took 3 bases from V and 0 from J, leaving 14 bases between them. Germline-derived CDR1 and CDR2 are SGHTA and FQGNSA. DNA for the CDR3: TGTGCCAGCAGCTTTGTAAAGGGGAAGACTAACTATGGCTACACCTTC. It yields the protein CASSFVKGKTNYGYTF.

In nucleotides, the CDR3 is TGCAGCGTTGCGAACAGGGACGTAACTGAAGCTTTCTTT. Its translation is CSVANRDVTEAFF. This chain uses TRBV29-1 with TRBJ1-1, with D maybe TRBD1 (6 bases). The V gene lost 4 bases and the J gene lost 5 bases, with 14 bases spanning the gap. This CDR3 contains 13 residues. Germline V gene lookup returns CDR1 SQVTM and CDR2 ANQGSEA.

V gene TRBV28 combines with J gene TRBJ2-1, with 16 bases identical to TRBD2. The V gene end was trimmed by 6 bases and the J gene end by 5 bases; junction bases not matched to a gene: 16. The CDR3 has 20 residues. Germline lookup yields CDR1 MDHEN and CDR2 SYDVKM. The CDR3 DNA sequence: TGTGCCAGCAGCCCCTCGGGACTAGCGGGGGGGCCGGGTACCCACAATGAGCAGTTCTTC. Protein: CASSPSGLAGGPGTHNEQFF.

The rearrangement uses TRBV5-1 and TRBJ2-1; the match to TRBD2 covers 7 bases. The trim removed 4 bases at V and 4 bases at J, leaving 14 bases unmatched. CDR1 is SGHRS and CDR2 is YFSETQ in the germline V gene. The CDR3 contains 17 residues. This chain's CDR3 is CASSPQGGGGPYNEQFF. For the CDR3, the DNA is TGCGCCAGCAGCCCCCAAGGAGGCGGGGGACCTTACAATGAGCAGTTCTTC.

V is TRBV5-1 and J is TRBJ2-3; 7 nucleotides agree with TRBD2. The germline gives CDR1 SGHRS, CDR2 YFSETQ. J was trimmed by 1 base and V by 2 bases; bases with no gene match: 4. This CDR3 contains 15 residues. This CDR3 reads CASSFRDYRTDTQYF. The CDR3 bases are TGCGCCAGCAGCTTCCGGGACTACCGCACAGATACGCAGTATTTT.

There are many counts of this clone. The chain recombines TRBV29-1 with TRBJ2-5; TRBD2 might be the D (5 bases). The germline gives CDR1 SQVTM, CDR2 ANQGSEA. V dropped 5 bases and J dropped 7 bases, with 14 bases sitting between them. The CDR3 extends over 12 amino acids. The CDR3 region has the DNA TGCAGCGTTTCGGGCGGGTGGGGGACCCAGTACTTC. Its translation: CSVSGGWGTQYF.

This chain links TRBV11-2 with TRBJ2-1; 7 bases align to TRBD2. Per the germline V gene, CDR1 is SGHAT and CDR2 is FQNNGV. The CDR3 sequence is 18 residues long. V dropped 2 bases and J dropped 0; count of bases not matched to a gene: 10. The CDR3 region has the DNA TGTGCCAGCAGCTTATCCCCCTTTCGGGGGGTCTCCTACAATGAGCAGTTCTTC. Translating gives CASSLSPFRGVSYNEQFF. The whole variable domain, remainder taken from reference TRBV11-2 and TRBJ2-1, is EAGVAQSPRYKIIEKRQSVAFWCNPISGHATLYWYQQILGQGPKLLIQFQNNGVVDDSQLPKDRFSAERLKGVDSTLKIQPAKLEDSAVYLCASSLSPFRGVSYNEQFFGPGTRLTVL.

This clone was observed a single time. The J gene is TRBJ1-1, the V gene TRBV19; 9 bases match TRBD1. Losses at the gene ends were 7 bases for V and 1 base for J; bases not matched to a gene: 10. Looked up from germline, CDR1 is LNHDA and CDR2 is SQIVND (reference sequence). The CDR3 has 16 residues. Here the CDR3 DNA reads TGTGCCAGTACCCTGGGGACAGGGTTAGAGAACACTGAAGCTTTCTTT. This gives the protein CASTLGTGLENTEAFF.